This T cell receptor (beta chain) originates from a study of a mutant IDH1 vaccine in newly diagnosed glioma. The V gene's germline CDR1 is SGHDN and CDR2 FVKESK. Trimming left V 4 bases short and J 4 bases short, with 5 bases between. The CDR3 is 12 residues long. The data were produced by immunoSEQ multiplex PCR, yet TCRdb's version contains in-frame clones alone and is incomplete. Among tens of thousands of clones listed, 79% were seen once. Specified time point: baseline, week 1 (first vaccination visit). Treatment: pre-vaccination baseline after standard-of-care therapy. This material consisted of PBMCs, taken from a glioma patient treated with radiotherapy, temozolomide or both. The sequence derives from a man aged 50 to 60 with glioma. This sequence joins TRBV14 and TRBJ1-5, with D uncertain. The CDR3 nucleotides read TGTGCCAGCAGCCGTTCTAATCAGCCCCAGCATTTT. The encoded protein is CASSRSNQPQHF.